The source of this T cell receptor beta chain is a study of shared clonotypes between healthy human individuals. Study results and caveats: Naive CD4 clonotypes were shared across several donors at approximately 5.3%.

Trimming shortened V by 0 bases and J by 3 bases, and 9 bases separated the two germline ends. The CDR3 totals 14 residues. In germline, CDR1 is SGHDT, CDR2 YYEEEE. Only in-frame clones appear in the TCRdb table, and some are missing; sequencing was by immunoSEQ multiplex PCR. The table records hundreds of thousands of clones, more than 70% of them present only once. Regarding this clone: The target antigen is unknown.

The chain employs TRBV5-6 and TRBJ1-1; D is undetermined. Sequenced: memory CD4+ T cells sorted from blood. Subset defined: CD45RA-negative fraction. This sequence was found in a woman aged 25 to 39 in good health. The CDR3 sequence is CASSLEVWDTEAFF. The CDR3 bases are TGTGCCAGCAGCTTGGAAGTTTGGGACACTGAAGCTTTCTTT.